This T cell receptor beta chain originates from a study of blood T cells in healthy people across ages (dated by TCRdb to 2013 to 2016). Background for the entire study: In model experiments, template switching captured about one uniquely barcoded TCR beta cDNA molecule for every two T cells. For two donors (one aged 18 to 29 and one aged 80 or older), the study analyzed two additional independent replicas of 1 million unique cDNA reads from the same blood draw. Four age groups were formed from the donors: young (average approximately 15 years), middle-aged (just under 40), aged (approximately 60) and long-lived (about 75). To avoid experimental bias, donors of different ages were distributed randomly across sequencing lanes. The study measured age-related changes in TCR beta repertoire diversity using deep sequencing normalized with unique cDNA molecular identifiers.

The donors were roughly 40 Caucasian individuals from Russia, aged roughly 6 to 100 years, who were systemically healthy. About 10 milliliters of peripheral blood were drawn from each donor into EDTA-treated Vacutainer tubes. PBMCs were isolated by Ficoll-Paque density-gradient centrifugation, with at least 7 million obtained per sample. Trizol reagent was used to extract total RNA from the PBMCs, yielding at least 6 micrograms per sample. Naive CD45RAhigh/CD27high T cell percentages were measured by flow cytometry on a PBMC aliquot from every donor. Measured from the cysteine to the phenylalanine, the CDR3 is 17 residues long. The kept DNA is CDR3 alone, 51 bases in frame from the first base. At the junction V is shortened by 4 bases and J by 4 bases; bases outside the gene matches: 13. CDR1 is given as MDHEN and CDR2 as SYDVKM, both from the germline V gene. Summary of the overall study and its limitations: Because donor CMV infection status was unknown, age-related changes in expanded clonotypes were potentially confounded. There was a strong correlation between observed TCR beta diversity and the percentage of naive T cells measured by flow cytometry. As age increased, observed TCR beta diversity per million T cells dropped in a roughly linear way, and a significant reduction was already evident by age about 36. The long-lived group showed more naive CD4+ T cells, fewer expanded clones and increased TCR diversity than the aged group, suggesting age selection. Estimates of total diversity based on one million sequenced T cells were regarded as lower bounds and as underestimates. Because profiling used bulk unsorted PBMCs, naive and antigen-experienced compartments could not be compared conclusively.

A remark on this clonotype: Its antigen has not been determined. The sample holds no much larger clone one base away, and base qualities are not on file.

Library generation was performed with 5' RACE. The listed sequencing device is Illumina HiSeq 2500. A second PCR of about 6 to 12 cycles was run with a J-beta primer mix and a sample-barcoded 5' primer. A unique molecular identifier was introduced onto each TCR beta cDNA molecule by a template-switch 5' adaptor carrying 12 random nucleotides. At least 3 million CDR3-containing paired-end reads were obtained from each sample. First-strand cDNA was synthesized from all RNA with the Mint cDNA synthesis kit, primed by a TRBC-specific oligonucleotide. Following uracil-DNA glycosylase treatment, all cDNA underwent a first 18-cycle PCR with the universal primers M1SS and BC2_uni_R. Processing in the source paper ran as follows. For normalization, 1 million high-quality reads were randomly selected from each sample, with every read carrying a distinct molecular identifier. Instead of being binned into consensus sequences, reads that shared molecular identifiers were thrown out. CDR3 identification, clonotype clustering and error correction used MiTCR with a Q25 quality threshold and the strictest error-elimination algorithm. A nonparametric unseen species model with Euler transformation was used to estimate a lower bound on total TCR beta diversity. TCRdb took the public reads, trimmed them with fastp at Q25, ran MiXCR for clone calling and kept in-frame beta chains. Merged by CDR3 protein, the rows form single entries marked with the most common genes and DNA. The V and J calls follow TCRdb's processing rather than the paper's. In this sample the table shows around 1.5 million distinct CDR3 sequences, 30% to 40% of which occur a single time. 10% to 12% of the sample is held by the ten biggest clonotypes.

The sequence links TRBV28 to TRBJ2-1; 7 central nucleotides agree with TRBD2. Sequenced input: blood. This receptor was obtained from a young woman in good health. The CDR3 has the sequence CASSSSEVAGLYNEQFF. The DNA reads TGTGCCAGCAGTTCATCAGAGGTAGCGGGCCTATACAATGAGCAGTTCTTC.